Listed here is a single T cell receptor (beta chain). The CDR3 runs to 17 residues. V shed 0 bases and J 2 bases; nucleotides not matched to a gene: 6. Germline assignment: CDR1 LGHNA and CDR2 YSLEER. Naive CD8 cells comprised CD45RO-negative, CCR7-positively selected cells, excluding terminally differentiated effector memory CD45RA+ cells. This record comes from a study of shared clonotypes between healthy human individuals. Produced via immunoSEQ multiplex PCR; TCRdb's table is partial and in-frame only. The data contain about 2.1 million clones, about 93% of them singletons. The material sequenced was naive CD8+ T cells from PBMCs. The clonotype originates from a man younger than 35 in good health. Some clones in this sample may be carry-over from other donors' samples. The chain employs TRBV4-3 and TRBJ2-1; 8 bases align to TRBD2. The CDR3 nucleotides read TGCGCCAGCAGCCAAGATCAGACGGGAGGGGCCTACAATGAGCAGTTCTTC. Its protein product is CASSQDQTGGAYNEQFF.